Listed below are T cell receptor beta chains from one sample, sequenced in a study of OX40 agonist ivuxolimab in advanced cancers. The protocol was immunoSEQ multiplex PCR, while the TCRdb copy is restricted to in-frame clones and leaves out a portion. The profile covers some 64,000 clones, with roughly 89% appearing a single time and approximately 5% taken by the ten largest. Sequencing was performed on CD4+ or CD8+ T cells sorted from blood, taken in a trial of the OX40 agonist ivuxolimab. The receptors derive from an adult with an advanced solid tumor such as melanoma, head and neck, liver or kidney cancer. Each CDR3 is given with its conserved first and last residue. D genes are given only for firm matches. Expanded clones get a size class; other rows say once, few or many, or leave the size out.

CDR3 DNA: TGTGCCAGCAGCTTAGCACAGGGTCACGAGCAGTACTTC
CDR3 protein: CASSLAQGHEQYF
J gene: TRBJ2-7
clone size: NA
CDR3 length: 13
D gene: NA
V gene: TRBV7-9

CDR3 DNA: TGTGCCAGCAGCTTATGGGACAGGGCATCCAATGAGCAGTTCTTC
CDR3 protein: CASSLWDRASNEQFF
J gene: TRBJ2-1
clone size: NA
CDR3 length: 15
D gene: TRBD1
V gene: TRBV7-9

CDR3 DNA: TGTGCCACCCAAGGTGGTCCGGGAGAATCCTACGAGCAGTACTTC
CDR3 protein: CATQGGPGESYEQYF
J gene: TRBJ2-7
clone size: NA
CDR3 length: 15
D gene: NA
V gene: TRBV28

CDR3 DNA: TGTGCCTGGAAACCGGCGGGAGGGTTTCCTGGGGCCAACGTCCTGACTTTC
CDR3 protein: CAWKPAGGFPGANVLTF
J gene: TRBJ2-6
clone size: NA
CDR3 length: 17
D gene: TRBD2
V gene: TRBV30

CDR3 DNA: TGCGCCAGCAGTCAATCGACGGGCAGGGGGAAAAGGTTCACTGAAGCTTTCTTT
CDR3 protein: CASSQSTGRGKRFTEAFF
J gene: TRBJ1-1
clone size: NA
CDR3 length: 18
D gene: TRBD1
V gene: TRBV23-1

CDR3 DNA: TGTGCCAGCAGTTTAAACGGGGGACTAGCGGCCCCCGAGCAGTTCTTC
CDR3 protein: CASSLNGGLAAPEQFF
J gene: TRBJ2-1
clone size: NA
CDR3 length: 16
D gene: TRBD2
V gene: TRBV28

CDR3 DNA: TGCAGCGCGGGACAGACAATCGGGAACAAAGAGACCCAGTACTTC
CDR3 protein: CSAGQTIGNKETQYF
J gene: TRBJ2-5
clone size: NA
CDR3 length: 15
D gene: TRBD1
V gene: TRBV29-1

CDR3 DNA: TGTGCCAGCAGCCCTGGGGCGGGTAACGTTTACAATGAGCAGTTCTTC
CDR3 protein: CASSPGAGNVYNEQFF
J gene: TRBJ2-1
clone size: NA
CDR3 length: 16
D gene: NA
V gene: TRBV27

CDR3 DNA: TGTGCCAGGACCGGGACAGGGCTCTACGAGCAGTACTTC
CDR3 protein: CARTGTGLYEQYF
J gene: TRBJ2-7
clone size: NA
CDR3 length: 13
D gene: TRBD1
V gene: TRBV5-6

CDR3 DNA: TGCGCCAGCAGCGTACCGACAGGGACGTTGGGAGAGACCCAGTACTTC
CDR3 protein: CASSVPTGTLGETQYF
J gene: TRBJ2-5
clone size: NA
CDR3 length: 16
D gene: TRBD1
V gene: TRBV5-1

CDR3 DNA: TGCGCCAGCAGCGACCGGGCTAGATACAATGAGCAGTTCTTC
CDR3 protein: CASSDRARYNEQFF
J gene: TRBJ2-1
clone size: NA
CDR3 length: 14
D gene: NA
V gene: TRBV4-1

CDR3 DNA: TGTGCCACCAGCAGTGGACAAAGGGCACAAGAGACCCAGTACTTC
CDR3 protein: CATSSGQRAQETQYF
J gene: TRBJ2-5
clone size: NA
CDR3 length: 15
D gene: NA
V gene: TRBV15

CDR3 DNA: TGCGCCAGCAGCGGAGGCCTCCCGGGCCGCCACGACTACGAGCAGTACTTC
CDR3 protein: CASSGGLPGRHDYEQYF
J gene: TRBJ2-7
clone size: NA
CDR3 length: 17
D gene: NA
V gene: TRBV5-1

CDR3 DNA: TGCGCCAGCAGCTTGGCGGGACAGAACTATGGCTACACCTTC
CDR3 protein: CASSLAGQNYGYTF
J gene: TRBJ1-2
clone size: NA
CDR3 length: 14
D gene: TRBD1
V gene: TRBV5-1

CDR3 DNA: TGTGCCAGCAGTTACTCGGGAGCAACTAATGAAAAACTGTTTTTT
CDR3 protein: CASSYSGATNEKLFF
J gene: TRBJ1-4
clone size: few
CDR3 length: 15
D gene: NA
V gene: TRBV6-6

CDR3 DNA: TGTGCCAGCAGCCAAGGGGGGAACCAAGAGACCCAGTACTTC
CDR3 protein: CASSQGGNQETQYF
J gene: TRBJ2-5
clone size: NA
CDR3 length: 14
D gene: NA
V gene: TRBV4-2

CDR3 DNA: TGTGCCAGCAGCCAAGATCCGGGAGGCCTAGCCAAAAACATTCAGTACTTC
CDR3 protein: CASSQDPGGLAKNIQYF
J gene: TRBJ2-4
clone size: once
CDR3 length: 17
D gene: TRBD2
V gene: TRBV4-2

CDR3 DNA: TGTGCCAGCTCACAAACGACAGGCATGAACACTGAAGCTTTCTTT
CDR3 protein: CASSQTTGMNTEAFF
J gene: TRBJ1-1
clone size: NA
CDR3 length: 15
D gene: NA
V gene: TRBV18

CDR3 DNA: TGTGCCAGCAGCGACGTCCCAGGGGGCGTCGGGGAGCTGTTTTTT
CDR3 protein: CASSDVPGGVGELFF
J gene: TRBJ2-2
clone size: NA
CDR3 length: 15
D gene: TRBD1
V gene: TRBV6-4

CDR3 DNA: TGTGCCAGCCGAGGGTTTCATGAAGCTTTCTTT
CDR3 protein: CASRGFHEAFF
J gene: TRBJ1-1
clone size: few
CDR3 length: 11
D gene: NA
V gene: TRBV28